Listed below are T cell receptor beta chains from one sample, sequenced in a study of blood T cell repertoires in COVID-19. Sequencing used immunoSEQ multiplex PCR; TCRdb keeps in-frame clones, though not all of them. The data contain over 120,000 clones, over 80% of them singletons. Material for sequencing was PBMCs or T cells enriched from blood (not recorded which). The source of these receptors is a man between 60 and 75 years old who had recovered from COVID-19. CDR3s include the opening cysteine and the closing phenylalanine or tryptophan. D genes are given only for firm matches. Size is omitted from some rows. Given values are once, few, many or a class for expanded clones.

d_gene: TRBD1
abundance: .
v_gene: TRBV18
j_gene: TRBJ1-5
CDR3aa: CASAGQGNQPQHF
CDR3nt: TGTGCCAGCGCGGGACAGGGGAATCAGCCCCAGCATTTT

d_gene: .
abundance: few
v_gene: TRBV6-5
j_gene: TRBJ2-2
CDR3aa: CATKGSGELFF
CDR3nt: TGTGCCACCAAGGGGTCCGGGGAGCTGTTTTTT

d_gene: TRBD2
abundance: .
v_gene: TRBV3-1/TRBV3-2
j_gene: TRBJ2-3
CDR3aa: CASSRGDAGAGDTQYF
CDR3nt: TGTGCCAGCAGCCGTGGCGACGCGGGAGCCGGGGATACGCAGTATTTT

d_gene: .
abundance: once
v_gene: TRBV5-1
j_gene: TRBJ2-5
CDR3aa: CASSLRPTGMGYQETQYF
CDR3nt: TGCGCCAGCAGCTTGCGCCCTACAGGGATGGGGTACCAAGAGACCCAGTACTTC

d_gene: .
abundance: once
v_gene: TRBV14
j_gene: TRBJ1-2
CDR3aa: CASSQVGGVPSNLYGYTF
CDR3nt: TGTGCCAGCAGCCAAGTGGGCGGGGTCCCCTCTAACCTTTATGGCTACACCTTC

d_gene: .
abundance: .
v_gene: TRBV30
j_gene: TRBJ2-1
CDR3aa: CAWAGGLMISEQFF
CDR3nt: TGTGCCTGGGCTGGGGGCCTAATGATCAGTGAGCAGTTCTTC

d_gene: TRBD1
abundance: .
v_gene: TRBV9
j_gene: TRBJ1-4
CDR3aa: CASSTGVGEKLFF
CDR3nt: TGTGCCAGCTCCACAGGGGTGGGTGAAAAACTGTTTTTT

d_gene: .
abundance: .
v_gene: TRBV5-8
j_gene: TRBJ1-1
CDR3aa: CASSRGGGLNTEAFF
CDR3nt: TGTGCCAGCAGCCGAGGGGGGGGCTTAAACACTGAAGCTTTCTTT

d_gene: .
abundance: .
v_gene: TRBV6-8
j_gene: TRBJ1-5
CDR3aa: CASSYPLDRIYSNQPQHF
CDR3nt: TGTGCCAGCAGTTACCCTCTAGACAGGATCTATAGCAATCAGCCCCAGCATTTT

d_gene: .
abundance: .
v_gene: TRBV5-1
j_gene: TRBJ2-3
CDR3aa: CASSPLSGGTDTQYF
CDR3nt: TGCGCCAGCAGCCCCCTCTCGGGGGGCACAGATACGCAGTATTTT

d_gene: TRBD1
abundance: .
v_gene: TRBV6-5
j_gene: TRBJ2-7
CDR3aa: CASSPWKGALDEQYF
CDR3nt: TGTGCCAGCAGCCCATGGAAGGGGGCCCTCGACGAGCAGTACTTC

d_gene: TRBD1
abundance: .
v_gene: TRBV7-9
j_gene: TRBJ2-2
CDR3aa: CASSRDRVGTGELFF
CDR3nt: TGTGCCAGCAGCCGAGACAGGGTTGGCACCGGGGAGCTGTTTTTT

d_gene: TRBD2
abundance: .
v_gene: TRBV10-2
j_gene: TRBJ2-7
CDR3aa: CASSDGLAGNYEQYF
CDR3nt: TGCGCCAGCAGCGATGGACTAGCGGGGAACTACGAGCAGTACTTC

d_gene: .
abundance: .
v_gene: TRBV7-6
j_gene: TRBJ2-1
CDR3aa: CASRGTYNEQFF
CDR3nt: TGTGCCAGCAGGGGCACCTACAATGAGCAGTTCTTC

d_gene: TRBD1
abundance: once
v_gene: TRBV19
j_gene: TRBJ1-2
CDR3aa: CASLAGGDYGYTF
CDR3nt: TGTGCCAGTCTCGCAGGGGGCGACTATGGCTACACCTTC

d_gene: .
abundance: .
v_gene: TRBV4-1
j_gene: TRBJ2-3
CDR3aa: CASSQELDRKQYF
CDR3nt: TGCGCCAGCAGCCAGGAACTAGATCGAAAGCAGTATTTT

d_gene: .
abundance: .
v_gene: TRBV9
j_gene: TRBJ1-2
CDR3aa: CASSVVGGGAHNYGYTF
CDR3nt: TGTGCCAGCAGCGTAGTAGGTGGAGGGGCCCATAACTATGGCTACACCTTC

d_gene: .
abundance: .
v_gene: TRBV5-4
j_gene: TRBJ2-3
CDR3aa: CASSLDRTDTQYF
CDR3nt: TGTGCCAGCAGCTTGGACAGGACAGATACGCAGTATTTT

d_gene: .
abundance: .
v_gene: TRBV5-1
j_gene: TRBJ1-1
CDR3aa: CASSPGAEAFF
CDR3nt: TGCGCCAGCAGCCCGGGTGCTGAAGCTTTCTTT

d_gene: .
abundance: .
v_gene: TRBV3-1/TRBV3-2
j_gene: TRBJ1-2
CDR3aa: CASSQKGLYGYTF
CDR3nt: TGTGCCAGCAGCCAAAAAGGACTGTATGGCTACACCTTC

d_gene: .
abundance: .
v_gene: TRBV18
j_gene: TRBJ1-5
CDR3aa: CASSPRDVGNQPQHF
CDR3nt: TGTGCCAGCTCACCCCGGGATGTTGGCAATCAGCCCCAGCATTTT

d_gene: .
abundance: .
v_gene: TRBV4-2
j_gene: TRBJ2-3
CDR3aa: CASSQANRDGTDTQYF
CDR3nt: TGTGCCAGCAGCCAAGCAAATCGGGATGGGACAGATACGCAGTATTTT

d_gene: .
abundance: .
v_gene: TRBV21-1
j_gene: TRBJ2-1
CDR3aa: CASSKVKGPTGNEQFF
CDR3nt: TGTGCCAGCAGCAAAGTGAAGGGCCCCACGGGGAATGAGCAGTTCTTC

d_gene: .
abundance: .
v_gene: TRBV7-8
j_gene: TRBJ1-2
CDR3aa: CASSLAHRNYGYTF
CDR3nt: TGTGCCAGCAGCTTAGCCCACAGGAACTATGGCTACACCTTC

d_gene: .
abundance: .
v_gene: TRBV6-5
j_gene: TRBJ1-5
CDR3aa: CASSYSPGSNQPQHF
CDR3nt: TGTGCCAGCAGTTACTCGCCGGGGAGCAATCAGCCCCAGCATTTT

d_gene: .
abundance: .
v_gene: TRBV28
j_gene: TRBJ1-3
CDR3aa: CASSFAGGAGNTIYF
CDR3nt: TGTGCCAGCAGCTTCGCGGGGGGCGCCGGAAACACCATATATTTT

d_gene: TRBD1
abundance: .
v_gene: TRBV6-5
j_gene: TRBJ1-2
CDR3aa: CASSRDRGYGYTF
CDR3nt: TGTGCCAGCAGCCGCGACAGGGGCTATGGCTACACCTTC

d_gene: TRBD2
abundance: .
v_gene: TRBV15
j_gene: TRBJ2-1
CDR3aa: CATSRVVTSGYNEQFF
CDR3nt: TGTGCCACCAGCAGAGTCGTGACTAGCGGATACAATGAGCAGTTCTTC

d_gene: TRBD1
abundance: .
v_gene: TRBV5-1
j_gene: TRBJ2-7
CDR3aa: CASSSMTGSGNEQYF
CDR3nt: TGCGCCAGCAGCTCCATGACAGGGTCCGGGAACGAGCAGTACTTC

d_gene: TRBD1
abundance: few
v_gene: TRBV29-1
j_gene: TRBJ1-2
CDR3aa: CSGWTGGNYGYTF
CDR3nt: TGCAGCGGATGGACAGGAGGGAACTATGGCTACACCTTC

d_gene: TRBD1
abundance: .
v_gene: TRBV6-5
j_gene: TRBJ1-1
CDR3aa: CASNTGGNTEAFF
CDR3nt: TGTGCCAGCAATACAGGGGGGAACACTGAAGCTTTCTTT